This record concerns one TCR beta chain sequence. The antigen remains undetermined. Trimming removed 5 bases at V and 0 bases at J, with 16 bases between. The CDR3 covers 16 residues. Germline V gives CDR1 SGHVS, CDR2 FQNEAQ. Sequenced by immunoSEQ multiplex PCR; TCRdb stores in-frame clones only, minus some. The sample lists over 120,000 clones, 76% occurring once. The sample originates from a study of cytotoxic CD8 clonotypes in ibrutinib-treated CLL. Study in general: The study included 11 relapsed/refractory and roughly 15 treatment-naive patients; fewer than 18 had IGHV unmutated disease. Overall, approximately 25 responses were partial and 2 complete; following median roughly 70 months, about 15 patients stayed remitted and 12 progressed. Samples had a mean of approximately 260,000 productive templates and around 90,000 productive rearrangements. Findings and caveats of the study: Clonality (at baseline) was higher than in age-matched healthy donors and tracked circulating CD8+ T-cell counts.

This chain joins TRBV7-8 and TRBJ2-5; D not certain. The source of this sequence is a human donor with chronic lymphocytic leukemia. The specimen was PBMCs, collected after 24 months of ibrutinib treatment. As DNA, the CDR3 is TGTGCCAGCAGCCCGACCACTATGGGGTACCAAGAGACCCAGTACTTC. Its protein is CASSPTTMGYQETQYF.